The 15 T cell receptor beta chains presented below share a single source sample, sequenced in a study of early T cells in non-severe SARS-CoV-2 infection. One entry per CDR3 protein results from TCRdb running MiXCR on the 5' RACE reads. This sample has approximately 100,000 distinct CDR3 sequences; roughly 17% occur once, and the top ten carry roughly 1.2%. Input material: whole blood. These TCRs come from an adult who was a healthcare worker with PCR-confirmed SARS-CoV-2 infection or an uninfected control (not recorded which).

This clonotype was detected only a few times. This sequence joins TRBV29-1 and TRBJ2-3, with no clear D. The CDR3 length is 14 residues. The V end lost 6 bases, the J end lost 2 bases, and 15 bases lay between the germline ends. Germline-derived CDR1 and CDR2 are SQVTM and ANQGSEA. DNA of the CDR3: TGCAGCGTCTCGACTCCCACCACCACAGATACGCAGTATTTT. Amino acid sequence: CSVSTPTTTDTQYF.

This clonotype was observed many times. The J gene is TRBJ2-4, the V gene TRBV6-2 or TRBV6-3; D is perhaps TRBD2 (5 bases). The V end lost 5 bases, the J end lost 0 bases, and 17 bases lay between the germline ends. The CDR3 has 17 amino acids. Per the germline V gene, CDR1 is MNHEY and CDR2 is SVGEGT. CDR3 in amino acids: CASSHKRLTQAKNIQYF. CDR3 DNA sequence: TGTGCCAGCAGTCACAAGCGGCTTACACAAGCCAAAAACATTCAGTACTTC.

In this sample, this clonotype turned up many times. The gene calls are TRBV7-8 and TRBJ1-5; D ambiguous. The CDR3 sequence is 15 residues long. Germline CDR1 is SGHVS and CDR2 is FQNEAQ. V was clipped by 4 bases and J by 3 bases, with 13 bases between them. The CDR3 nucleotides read TGTGCCAGCAGCTCCAGAGGCCAGATCAATCAGCCCCAGCATTTT. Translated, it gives CASSSRGQINQPQHF.

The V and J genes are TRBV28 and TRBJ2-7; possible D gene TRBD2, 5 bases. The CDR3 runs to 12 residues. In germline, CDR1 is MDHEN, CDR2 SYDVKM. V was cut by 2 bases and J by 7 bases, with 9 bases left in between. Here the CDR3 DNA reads TGTGCCAGCAGTTTACGGGGTGAAGAGCAGTACTTC. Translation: CASSLRGEEQYF.

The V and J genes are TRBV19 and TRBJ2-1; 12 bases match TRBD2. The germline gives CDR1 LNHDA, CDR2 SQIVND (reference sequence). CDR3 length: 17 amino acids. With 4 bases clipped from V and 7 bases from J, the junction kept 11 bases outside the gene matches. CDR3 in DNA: TGTGCCAGTAGTAGTAGGACTAGCGGGACCCTCAGGAATGAGCAGTTCTTC. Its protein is CASSSRTSGTLRNEQFF.

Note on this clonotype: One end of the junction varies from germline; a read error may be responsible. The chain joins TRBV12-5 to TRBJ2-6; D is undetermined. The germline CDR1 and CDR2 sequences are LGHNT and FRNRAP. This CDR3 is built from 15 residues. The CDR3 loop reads CASGLVISGANVLTF. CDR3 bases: TGTGCTAGTGGCTTGGTAATCTCTGGGGCCAACGTCCTGACTTTC.

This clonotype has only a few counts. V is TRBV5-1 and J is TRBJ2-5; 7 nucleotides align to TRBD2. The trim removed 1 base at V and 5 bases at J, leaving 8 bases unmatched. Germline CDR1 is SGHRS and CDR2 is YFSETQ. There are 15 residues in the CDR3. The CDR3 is CASSLITGREETQYF. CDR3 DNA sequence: TGCGCCAGCAGCTTGATTACTGGGCGGGAGGAGACCCAGTACTTC.

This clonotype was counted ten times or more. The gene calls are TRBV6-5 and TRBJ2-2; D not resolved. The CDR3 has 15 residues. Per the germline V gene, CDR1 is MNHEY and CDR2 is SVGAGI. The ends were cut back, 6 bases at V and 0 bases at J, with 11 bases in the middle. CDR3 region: CASSPRTTNTGELFF. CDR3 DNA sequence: TGTGCCAGCAGCCCCCGGACCACGAACACCGGGGAGCTGTTTTTT.

CDR3 DNA: TGTGCCAGCTCAGCGGCACGTGTAAACTATGGCTACACCTTC. It translates to CASSAARVNYGYTF. J is TRBJ1-2 and V is TRBV18, with unresolved D. CDR1 and CDR2 from the germline V gene are KGHSH and LQKENI. The V end lost 5 bases, the J end lost 2 bases, and 12 bases lay between the germline ends. This CDR3 is 14 amino acids long.

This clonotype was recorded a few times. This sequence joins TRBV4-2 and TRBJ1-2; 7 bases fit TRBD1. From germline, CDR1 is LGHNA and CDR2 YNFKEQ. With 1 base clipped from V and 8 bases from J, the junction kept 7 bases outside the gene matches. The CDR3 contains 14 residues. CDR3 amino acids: CASSQATGYEGYTF. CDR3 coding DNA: TGTGCCAGCAGCCAAGCGACAGGGTATGAGGGCTACACCTTC.

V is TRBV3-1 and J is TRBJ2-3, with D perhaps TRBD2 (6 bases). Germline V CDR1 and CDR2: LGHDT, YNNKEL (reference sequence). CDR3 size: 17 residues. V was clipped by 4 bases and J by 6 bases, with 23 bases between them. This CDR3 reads CASSPGTFKQLIDTQYF. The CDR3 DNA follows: TGTGCCAGCAGCCCCGGGACTTTTAAACAGCTCATTGATACGCAGTATTTT.

CDR3 nucleotide sequence: TGTGCCAGCAGTTTACAGGGGGCAGATCAGCCCCAGCATTTT. Amino acid sequence: CASSLQGADQPQHF. The gene calls are TRBV12-3 or TRBV12-4 and TRBJ1-5, with 8 nucleotides matching TRBD1. V dropped 2 bases and J dropped 5; count of bases not matched to a gene: 2. CDR3 length: 14 residues.

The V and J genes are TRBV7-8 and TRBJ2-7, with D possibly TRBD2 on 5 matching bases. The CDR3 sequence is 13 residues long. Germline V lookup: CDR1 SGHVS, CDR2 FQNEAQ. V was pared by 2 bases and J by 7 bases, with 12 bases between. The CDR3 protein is CASSLRFPGEQYF. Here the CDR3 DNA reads TGTGCCAGCAGCTTAAGATTCCCGGGGGAGCAGTACTTC.

The CDR3 bases are TGTGCCAGCACCTCCTCCAGGGCGTCCTACAATGAGCAGTTCTTC. Translation: CASTSSRASYNEQFF. The genes are TRBV6-6 and TRBJ2-1, with D tentatively TRBD1 (5 bases). The CDR3 has 15 residues. Germline values: CDR1 MNHNY, CDR2 SVGAGI (reference sequence). The V end was cut by 7 bases, the J end by 1 base, with 14 bases between.

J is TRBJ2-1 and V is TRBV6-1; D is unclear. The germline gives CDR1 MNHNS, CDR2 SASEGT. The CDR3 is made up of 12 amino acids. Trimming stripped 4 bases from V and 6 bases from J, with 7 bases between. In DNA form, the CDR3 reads TGTGCCAGCAGTGGCCTAGGCAATGAGCAGTTCTTC. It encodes CASSGLGNEQFF.